The TCR beta chain under discussion was sequenced for a study of shared clonotypes between healthy human individuals. Overall study results and limits: Among the subsets, naive ones generally showed larger estimated richness than memory ones. Collection of samples was limited to blood; tissue repertoires likely differ.

Of note for this clone: The antigen is undetermined.

V lost 10 bases and J lost 2, with 17 bases in between. The CDR3 sequence is 14 residues long. The germline CDR1 and CDR2 sequences are MDHEN and SYDVKM. DNA at about 0.2 ug, 30,000 or so T cell genomes, went into sorted-subset replicate PCRs. The protocol was immunoSEQ multiplex PCR, while the TCRdb copy is restricted to in-frame clones and leaves out a portion. This sample yields over 850,000 clones, of which about 80% are seen a single time; around 0.47% belongs to the top ten. The source material was memory CD4+ T cells from PBMCs. This sample's subset: CD45RA-negative fraction. This TCR was sampled from a man aged 18 to 29 in good health. Some clones in this sample may be carry-over from other donors' samples. This chain uses TRBV28 with TRBJ2-5; D might be TRBD1 (6 bases). CDR3 region: CATSRGGQQETQYF. In nucleotides, the CDR3 is TGTGCCACCTCCCGTGGGGGACAACAAGAGACCCAGTACTTC.